The T cell receptor (beta chain) described here comes from a study of blood T cell repertoires in COVID-19. TCRdb keeps only in-frame clones here, not all; method: immunoSEQ multiplex PCR. The top ten hold less than 3.5% of the sample, which has over 95,000 clones, around 84% seen once. CDR3 length: 14 residues. Looked up from germline, CDR1 is KGHDR and CDR2 is SFDVKD. The germline V and J ends were trimmed by 4 bases and 2 bases, with 11 bases remaining between them. The source is a man aged 40-55 years with acute or convalescent COVID-19. The material sequenced was peripheral blood. The rearrangement joins TRBV24-1 to TRBJ2-7, with a tentative D call TRBD2 (5 bases). In nucleotides, the CDR3 is TGTGCCACCAGTGACCGGGATAACCCCTACGAGCAGTACTTC. Translating it yields CATSDRDNPYEQYF.